These 29 T cell receptor beta chains share one sample of origin, sequenced in a study of blood T cells in healthy people across ages. The authors ran a second PCR of roughly 6 to 12 cycles using a sample-barcoded 5' primer and a J-beta primer mix. TCRdb processed the 5' RACE reads anew with MiXCR; each CDR3 protein has one entry. Altogether 650,000 to 700,000 distinct CDR3 sequences are present, less than 40% being singletons, with the ten largest covering roughly 15%. Sequenced: blood. The receptors originated from a woman aged 80 or older in good health.

V is TRBV27 and J is TRBJ2-7, with D possibly being TRBD1 (6 bases). V was cut by 5 bases and J by 0 bases, with 29 bases left in between. CDR3 length equals 20 residues. Germline lookup yields CDR1 MNHEY and CDR2 SMNVEV (reference sequence). The CDR3 region is CASSNREPGRPSGFSYEQYF. In DNA form, the CDR3 reads TGTGCCAGCAGTAACAGGGAACCGGGACGGCCTTCGGGGTTCTCCTACGAGCAGTACTTC.

The chain couples TRBV30 to TRBJ2-1, with D possibly TRBD2 on 5 matching bases. Trimming left V 0 bases short and J 7 bases short, with 19 bases between. This CDR3 has 16 amino acids. CDR1 GTSNPN and CDR2 SVGIG come from the germline V gene (reference sequence). CDR3 in amino acids: CAWSVPPPGRYNEQFF. CDR3 in DNA: TGTGCCTGGAGTGTACCCCCCCCGGGAAGATATAATGAGCAGTTCTTC.

Many counts were recorded for this clonotype. CDR3 DNA sequence: TGCGCCAGCAGCCAAGAAGGGGGGGGAGGCCCCAGCACAGATACGCAGTATTTT. It encodes CASSQEGGGGPSTDTQYF. The genes are TRBV4-3 and TRBJ2-3; TRBD2 might be the D (7 bases). CDR1 LGHNA and CDR2 YSLEER come from the germline V gene. The CDR3 is 18 residues long. Trimming removed 0 bases from V and 0 bases from J, with 16 bases in between.

This clonotype was counted a few times. At one of its ends the junction is not consistent with the germline gene, which may arise from a read error. The chain links TRBV5-1 to TRBJ2-7; no clear D gene. CDR1 is SGHRS and CDR2 is YFSETQ in the germline V gene. The CDR3 length is 13 residues. The CDR3 region is CASSLMAASELYF. Here the CDR3 DNA reads TGCGCCAGCAGCTTGATGGCGGCCTCCGAGCTGTACTTC. The whole variable domain, filled in from reference TRBV5-1 and TRBJ2-7, reads KAGVTQTPRYLIKTRGQQVTLSCSPISGHRSVSWYQQTPGQGLQFLFEYFSETQRNKGNFPGRFSGRQFSNSRSEMNVSTLELGDSALYLCASSLMAASELYFGPGTRLTVT.

This clonotype has more than one count but fewer than ten. The J gene is TRBJ1-6, the V gene TRBV20-1; tentatively, D is TRBD1 (6 bases). The germline V gene has CDR1 DFQATT and CDR2 SNEGSKA (reference sequence). Trimming left V 1 base short and J 4 bases short, with 23 bases between. The CDR3 loop spans 19 amino acids. The CDR3 DNA is TGCAGTGCTAGAGCCCTGTCCCCTAGACAGGAATCTTATAATTCACCCCTCCACTTT. Its translation is CSARALSPRQESYNSPLHF.

Comment on this clonotype: Possible read error: a much larger clone is one base away. The CDR3 reads CASSLTGGWDGYTF. In nucleotides, the CDR3 is TGCGCCAGCAGCTTGACAGGGGGCTGGGATGGCTACACCTTC. The genes are TRBV5-1 and TRBJ1-2, with 9 positions matching TRBD1. Germline lookup yields CDR1 SGHRS and CDR2 YFSETQ. The CDR3 loop spans 14 amino acids. Losses at the gene ends were 1 base for V and 6 bases for J; bases not matched to a gene: 4.

The chain's CDR3 is CASSLARGEAEKLFF. The CDR3 DNA follows: TGTGCCAGCAGCTTAGCGCGCGGGGAGGCTGAAAAACTGTTTTTT. J is TRBJ1-4 and V is TRBV7-2; no clear D gene. Germline CDR1 reads SGHTA; CDR2 reads FQGNSA. The CDR3 extends over 15 amino acids. Between the trimmed V and J ends, which lost 0 bases and 7 bases, there was a span of 12 bases.

This clonotype was detected many times. This chain joins TRBV20-1 and TRBJ2-3, with D perhaps assigned TRBD1 or TRBD2 (5 bases each). Germline V gives CDR1 DFQATT, CDR2 SNEGSKA (reference sequence). The CDR3 is 13 residues long. The ends were cut back, 4 bases at V and 2 bases at J, with 10 bases in the middle. The CDR3 region is CSAKVGTTDTQYF. Here the CDR3 DNA reads TGCAGTGCTAAAGTAGGGACCACAGATACGCAGTATTTT.

This clonotype came up many times. The gene calls are TRBV5-1 and TRBJ1-1, with 9 bases matching TRBD1. V lost 3 bases, J lost 5 bases, and 5 bases stayed unmatched. Germline V gives CDR1 SGHRS, CDR2 YFSETQ. The CDR3 has 14 residues. CDR3 sequence reads: CASSWGTGRTEAFF. The CDR3, as DNA: TGCGCCAGCAGCTGGGGGACAGGGAGAACTGAAGCTTTCTTT.

The chain joins TRBV9 to TRBJ2-5, with 8 bases matching TRBD2. The CDR3 spans 18 residues. V lost 0 bases to trimming and J lost 11 bases; unmatched junction nucleotides: 21. From germline, CDR1 is SGDLS and CDR2 YYNGEE. The CDR3 nucleotides read TGTGCCAGCAGCGTAGTAGTTCGGGGGGGCTCAAAAGGGAATGAGCAGTACTTC. This sequence encodes CASSVVVRGGSKGNEQYF.

The rearrangement joins TRBV5-1 to TRBJ2-1; D may be TRBD1 (6 bases). The ends were cut back, 5 bases at V and 0 bases at J, with 9 bases in the middle. The CDR3 runs 14 residues. Germline V gene data show CDR1 as SGHRS and CDR2 as YFSETQ. CDR3 residues: CASRRDISYNEQFF. CDR3 DNA: TGCGCCAGCAGAAGGGACATCTCCTACAATGAGCAGTTCTTC.

This clonotype has at least ten counts. The chain is built from TRBV27 and TRBJ2-1, with D tentatively TRBD1 (5 bases). V gave up 6 bases and J gave up 1 base, with 16 bases separating them. This CDR3 has 16 amino acids. Germline CDR1 and CDR2: MNHEY and SMNVEV (reference sequence). The CDR3 region is CASSLTGHVSYNEQFF. The CDR3 coding sequence is TGTGCCAGCAGCCTGACCGGACATGTATCCTACAATGAGCAGTTCTTC.

The CDR3 sequence is CSATTSGDGLTYGYQETQYF. In DNA, the CDR3 is TGCAGTGCCACTACTAGCGGGGACGGGTTAACTTACGGGTACCAAGAGACCCAGTACTTC. The chain carries TRBV20-1 and TRBJ2-5; 10 bases are shared with TRBD2. V lost 6 bases, J lost 0 bases, and 22 bases stayed unmatched. This CDR3 has 20 amino acids. Germline loops: CDR1 DFQATT, CDR2 SNEGSKA (reference sequence).

The V call is TRBV11-3, the J call TRBJ2-3, with 14 bases lining up with TRBD2. Germline lookup yields CDR1 SGHNT and CDR2 YENEEA. The V segment lost 6 bases and the J segment 6 bases; nucleotides outside the gene matches: 2. There are 14 residues in the CDR3. For the CDR3, the DNA is TGTGCCAGCAGGGGACTAGCGGGGGCCGATACGCAGTATTTT. This gives the protein CASRGLAGADTQYF.

This clonotype has a count of ten or more. The chain employs TRBV20-1 and TRBJ2-3; D remains ambiguous. The CDR3 sequence is 13 residues long. The germline gives CDR1 DFQATT, CDR2 SNEGSKA (reference sequence). As DNA, the CDR3 is TGCAGCGCTCACCCTCATTTCACAGATACGCAGTATTTT. Residues: CSAHPHFTDTQYF.

There are many counts of this clonotype. This chain connects TRBV30 to TRBJ2-4; weak D call: TRBD2 (5 bases). Germline-derived CDR1 and CDR2 are GTSNPN and SVGIG (reference sequence). The CDR3 extends over 15 amino acids. Trimming pared 4 bases from V and 5 bases from J, leaving 18 bases between. The CDR3 spells CAWTPGGLVENIQYF. Here the CDR3 DNA reads TGTGCCTGGACCCCGGGCGGGTTGGTGGAAAACATTCAGTACTTC. Full variable domain (outside the CDR3, taken from reference TRBV30 and TRBJ2-4): SQTIHQWPATLVQPVGSPLSLECTVEGTSNPNLYWYRQAAGRGLQLLFYSVGIGQISSEVPQNLSASRPQDRQFILSSKKLLLSDSGFYLCAWTPGGLVENIQYFGAGTRLSVL.

The rearrangement links TRBV7-2 to TRBJ1-5, with D possibly being TRBD1 (6 bases). The CDR3 covers 14 residues. V shed 0 bases and J shed 6 bases, with 9 bases lying between them. The V gene's germline CDR1 is SGHTA and CDR2 FQGNSA. The CDR3 region is CASSLAQGGQPQHF. The DNA of the CDR3 is TGTGCCAGCAGCTTAGCACAGGGTGGTCAGCCCCAGCATTTT.

In this sample, this clonotype turned up many times. This CDR3 is CASSPEIGMYNEQFF. CDR3 nucleotide sequence: TGTGCCAGCAGCCCCGAGATTGGGATGTACAATGAGCAGTTCTTC. The J gene is TRBJ2-1, the V gene TRBV7-3; D is uncertain. Trimming stripped 5 bases from V and 4 bases from J, with 15 bases between. This CDR3 spans 15 amino acids. Germline loops: CDR1 SGHTA, CDR2 FQGTGA.

This clonotype has a count of ten or more. The chain has TRBV5-1 and TRBJ2-1; tentatively, D is TRBD1 (6 bases). Trimming took 0 bases from V and 0 from J, leaving 13 bases between them. This CDR3 has 17 residues. Germline CDR1 SGHRS, CDR2 YFSETQ. CDR3 sequence (DNA): TGCGCCAGCAGCTTGGAAGTAGGGGGTAGCTCCTACAATGAGCAGTTCTTC. This sequence encodes CASSLEVGGSSYNEQFF.

This chain joins TRBV7-2 and TRBJ2-1, with 7 bases that match TRBD2. CDR1 is SGHTA and CDR2 is FQGNSA in the germline V gene. Losses at the gene ends were 3 bases for V and 5 bases for J; bases not matched to a gene: 7. The CDR3 is 15 amino acids. CDR3 in DNA: TGTGCCAGCAGCTTCGAGGGAGGGCCCAACAATGAGCAGTTCTTC. As protein: CASSFEGGPNNEQFF.

This clonotype was counted between two and nine times. A much more abundant neighbour one base away suggests this may be a read error. The rearrangement uses TRBV6-6 and TRBJ2-3; 11 nucleotides agree with TRBD2. Germline values: CDR1 MNHNY, CDR2 SVGAGI (reference sequence). The CDR3 extends over 16 amino acids. V trimming: 4 bases; J trimming: 8 bases; junction bases outside the gene matches: 11. This CDR3 reads CASSSSSGGASGTQYF. The CDR3 DNA sequence: TGTGCCAGCAGTTCGAGTAGCGGGGGGGCGTCAGGTACGCAGTATTTT.

This rearrangement joins TRBV20-1 to TRBJ2-3, with TRBD1 matching over 7 bases. Germline assignment: CDR1 DFQATT and CDR2 SNEGSKA (reference sequence). CDR3 length: 14 amino acids. With V trimmed by 3 bases and J by 0 bases, 3 bases remained unmatched. As DNA, the CDR3 is TGCAGTGCTAGCCCGACAGGGAGCACAGATACGCAGTATTTT. Translated: CSASPTGSTDTQYF.

The V and J genes are TRBV7-2 and TRBJ2-1; D remains ambiguous. V was shortened by 5 bases and J by 3 bases, with 14 bases between the two germline ends. This CDR3 contains 15 residues. Germline lookup yields CDR1 SGHTA and CDR2 FQGNSA. This CDR3 is CASSPKVLDYNEQFF. The CDR3 DNA reads as TGTGCCAGCAGCCCCAAGGTCCTAGACTACAATGAGCAGTTCTTC. The entire variable domain, with the rest obtained from reference TRBV7-2 and TRBJ2-1, is as follows: GAGVSQSPSNKVTEKGKDVELRCDPISGHTALYWYRQSLGQGLEFLIYFQGNSAPDKSGLPSDRFSAERTGGSVSTLTIQRTQQEDSAVYLCASSPKVLDYNEQFFGPGTRLTVL.

Ten or more counts support this clonotype. V gene TRBV15 combines with J gene TRBJ2-3; D call uncertain. Trimming removed 0 bases at V and 7 bases at J, with 5 bases between. This CDR3 spans 12 amino acids. From germline, CDR1 is LNHNV and CDR2 YYDKDF (reference sequence). This chain's CDR3 is CATSRDTHTQYF. The CDR3 DNA reads as TGTGCCACCAGCAGAGATACGCATACGCAGTATTTT. Supplemented by reference TRBV15 and TRBJ2-3, the full variable domain reads DAMVIQNPRYQVTQFGKPVTLSCSQTLNHNVMYWYQQKSSQAPKLLFHYYDKDFNNEADTPDNFQSRRPNTSFCFLDIRSPGLGDTAMYLCATSRDTHTQYFGPGTRLTVL.

A note on this clonotype: Possible read error: a much larger clone is one base away. The genes are TRBV30 and TRBJ2-3, with D perhaps assigned TRBD1 or TRBD2 (6 bases each). This CDR3 is built from 15 residues. Trimming stripped 1 base from V and 3 bases from J, with 14 bases between. Germline-derived CDR1 and CDR2 are GTSNPN and SVGIG (reference sequence). CDR3 bases: TGTGCCTGGAGTGAGAGAGGGGGGCTTACAGATACGCAGTATTTT. Amino acid sequence: CAWSERGGLTDTQYF.

In its sample, this clonotype was seen many times. The chain uses TRBV5-1 and TRBJ2-1, with 9 bases lining up with TRBD1. V was pared by 0 bases and J by 5 bases, with 6 bases of the junction left unmatched. Germline-derived CDR1 and CDR2 are SGHRS and YFSETQ. The CDR3 spans 16 residues. CDR3 protein: CASSLGDRVVDNEQFF. As DNA, the CDR3 is TGCGCCAGCAGCTTGGGGGACAGGGTCGTGGACAATGAGCAGTTCTTC. The entire variable domain, with the rest obtained from reference TRBV5-1 and TRBJ2-1, is as follows: KAGVTQTPRYLIKTRGQQVTLSCSPISGHRSVSWYQQTPGQGLQFLFEYFSETQRNKGNFPGRFSGRQFSNSRSEMNVSTLELGDSALYLCASSLGDRVVDNEQFFGPGTRLTVL.

The chain recombines TRBV30 with TRBJ1-4, with D possibly being TRBD1 (5 bases). This CDR3 comprises 12 residues. Deletions cut 2 bases from V and 7 bases from J, with 8 bases between. The germline V gene encodes CDR1 GTSNPN and CDR2 SVGIG (reference sequence). The CDR3 DNA follows: TGTGCCTGGAGTATGGGGGTTGAAAAACTGTTTTTT. This codes for CAWSMGVEKLFF.

Regarding this clonotype: This could be a read error, since a much larger clone is one nucleotide away. The rearrangement uses TRBV7-2 and TRBJ2-1; 8 nucleotides line up with TRBD2. This CDR3 contains 16 residues. Per the germline V gene, CDR1 is SGHTA and CDR2 is FQGNSA. The chain's CDR3 is CASSLLLADYYNEQVF. CDR3 nucleotides: TGTGCCAGCAGTCTCTTACTAGCGGACTACTACAATGAGCAGGTCTTC.

Of note for this clonotype: A much larger clone differs from this one at a single base, so this may be a read error. This chain connects TRBV20-1 to TRBJ1-1, with TRBD1 matching 7 bases. The CDR3 length is 16 residues. Germline V lookup: CDR1 DFQATT, CDR2 SNEGSKA (reference sequence). V was clipped by 3 bases and J by 4 bases; unmatched bases: 14. The CDR3 here is CSASDGTGARCTEAFF. Here the CDR3 DNA reads TGCAGTGCTAGTGACGGAACAGGGGCGCGCTGCACTGAAGCTTTCTTT.